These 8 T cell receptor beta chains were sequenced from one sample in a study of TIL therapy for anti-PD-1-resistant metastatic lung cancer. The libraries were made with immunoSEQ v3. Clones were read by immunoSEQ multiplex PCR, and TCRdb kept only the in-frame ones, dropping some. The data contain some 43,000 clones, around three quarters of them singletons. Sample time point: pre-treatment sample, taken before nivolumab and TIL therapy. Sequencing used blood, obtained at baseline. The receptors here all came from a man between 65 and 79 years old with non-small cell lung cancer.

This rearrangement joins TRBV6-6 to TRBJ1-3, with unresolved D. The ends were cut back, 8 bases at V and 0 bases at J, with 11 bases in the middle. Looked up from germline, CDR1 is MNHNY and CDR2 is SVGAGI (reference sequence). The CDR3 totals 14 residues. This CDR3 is CASQKQSSGNTIYF. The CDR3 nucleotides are TGTGCCAGCCAGAAACAGAGCTCTGGAAACACCATATATTTT.

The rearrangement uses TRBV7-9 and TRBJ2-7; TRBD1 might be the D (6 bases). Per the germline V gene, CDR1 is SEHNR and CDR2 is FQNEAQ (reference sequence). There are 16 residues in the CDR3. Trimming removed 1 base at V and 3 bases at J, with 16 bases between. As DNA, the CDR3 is TGTGCCAGCAGCTTAGAAGGGGAGACAGGAGTCTACGAGCAGTACTTC. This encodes CASSLEGETGVYEQYF.

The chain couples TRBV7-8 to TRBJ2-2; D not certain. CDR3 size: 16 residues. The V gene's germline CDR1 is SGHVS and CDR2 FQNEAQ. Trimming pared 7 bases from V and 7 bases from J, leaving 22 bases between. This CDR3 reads CASNLRSGRADGELFF. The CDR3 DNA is TGTGCCAGCAATCTAAGGTCCGGACGAGCCGACGGGGAGCTGTTTTTT.

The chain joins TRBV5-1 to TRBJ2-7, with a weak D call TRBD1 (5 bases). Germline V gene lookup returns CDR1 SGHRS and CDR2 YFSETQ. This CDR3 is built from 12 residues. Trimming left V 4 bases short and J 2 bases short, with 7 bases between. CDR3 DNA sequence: TGCGCCAGCAGCCAGGGCGCCTACGAGCAGTACTTC. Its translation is CASSQGAYEQYF.

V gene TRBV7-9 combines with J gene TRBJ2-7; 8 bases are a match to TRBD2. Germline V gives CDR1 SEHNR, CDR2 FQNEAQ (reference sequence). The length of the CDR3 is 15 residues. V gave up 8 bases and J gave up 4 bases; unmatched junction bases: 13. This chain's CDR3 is CASSPTSGQWYEQYF. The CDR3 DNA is TGTGCCAGCTCACCTACTAGCGGACAATGGTACGAGCAGTACTTC.

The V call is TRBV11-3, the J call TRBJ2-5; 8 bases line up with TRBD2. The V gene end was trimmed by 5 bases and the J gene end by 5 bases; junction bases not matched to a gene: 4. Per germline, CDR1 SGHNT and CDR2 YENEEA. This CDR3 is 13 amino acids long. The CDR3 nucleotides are TGTGCCAGCAGCGCGGGGGGCGCGGAGACCCAGTACTTC. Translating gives CASSAGGAETQYF.

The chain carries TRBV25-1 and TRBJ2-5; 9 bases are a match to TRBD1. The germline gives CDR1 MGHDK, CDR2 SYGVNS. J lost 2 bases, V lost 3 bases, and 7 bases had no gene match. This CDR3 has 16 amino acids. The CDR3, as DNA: TGTGCCAGCAGTGACCCCCCGGGACAGGGTCAAGAGACCCAGTACTTC. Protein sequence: CASSDPPGQGQETQYF.

CDR3 coding DNA: TGTGCCAGCAGTCGAAGACCCAGGGGAGCGGTCACTGAAGCTTTCTTT. Protein sequence: CASSRRPRGAVTEAFF. The chain combines TRBV28 with TRBJ1-1; a possible D gene is TRBD1 (6 bases). This CDR3 comprises 16 residues. Trimming removed 5 bases at V and 4 bases at J, with 20 bases between. The germline CDR1 and CDR2 sequences are MDHEN and SYDVKM.